One sample yielded the 2 T cell receptor beta chains listed below, sequenced in a study of blood T cell repertoires in COVID-19. TCRdb's copy holds only in-frame clones and misses some; the assay was immunoSEQ multiplex PCR. The sample has a few hundred thousand clones, roughly four fifths seen once; the top ten hold roughly 3.4%. The sequenced sample was peripheral blood. The receptors here all came from a woman aged 18-30 years with acute or convalescent COVID-19.

V usage is TRBV4-2 and J usage is TRBJ1-5; TRBD1 aligns across 8 bases. Trimming removed 4 bases from V and 1 base from J; junction bases left unmatched: 3. CDR1 and CDR2 from the germline V gene are LGHNA and YNFKEQ. The length of the CDR3 is 15 residues. CDR3 sequence reads: CASSPQGASNQPQHF. Here the CDR3 DNA reads TGTGCCAGCAGCCCGCAGGGGGCAAGCAATCAGCCCCAGCATTTT.

This rearrangement joins TRBV7-2 to TRBJ2-4; D is possibly TRBD2 (5 bases). Germline CDR1 is SGHTA and CDR2 is FQGNSA. The CDR3 has 15 residues. V was pared by 2 bases and J by 0 bases, with 8 bases between. The CDR3, as DNA: TGTGCCAGCAGCTTACCGGGAATAGCCAAAAACATTCAGTACTTC. This translates into CASSLPGIAKNIQYF. Full variable domain (remainder filled in from reference TRBV7-2 and TRBJ2-4): GAGVSQSPSNKVTEKGKDVELRCDPISGHTALYWYRQSLGQGLEFLIYFQGNSAPDKSGLPSDRFSAERTGGSVSTLTIQRTQQEDSAVYLCASSLPGIAKNIQYFGAGTRLSVL.